The 29 T cell receptor beta chains given below trace back to one sample, sequenced in a study of cytomegalovirus exposure and HLA in healthy donors. 13 Jbeta primers and 60 Vbeta primers were used for the PCR. Here immunoSEQ multiplex PCR was the method, and the copy in TCRdb shows in-frame clones only, minus some. The sample shows about 110,000 clones, roughly 78% of them seen only once. Specimen: PBMCs. The receptors derive from a woman in her 30s in good health and CMV-seronegative.

The chain links TRBV21-1 to TRBJ2-1; the table's D call TRBD1 went unverified against the DNA. TRBV21-1 corresponds to a pseudogene. The CDR3 is made up of 18 amino acids. Here the CDR3 reads CASSNRKATGEPYNEQFF. The CDR3 DNA follows: TGTGCCAGCAGCAATCGGAAGGCAACAGGAGAACCCTACAATGAGCAGTTCTTC.

The chain is built from TRBV6-1 and TRBJ1-2, with D possibly matching TRBD1 (5 bases). The CDR3 has 13 residues. Germline V gives CDR1 MNHNS, CDR2 SASEGT. Trimming stripped 6 bases from V and 6 bases from J, with 14 bases between. As DNA, the CDR3 is TGTGCCAGCAGGCGCAGGGACTTCGATGGCTACACCTTC. Translation: CASRRRDFDGYTF.

The chain links TRBV28 to TRBJ1-6, with TRBD1 matching over 11 bases. V trimming: 3 bases; J trimming: 10 bases; junction bases outside the gene matches: 5. Germline-derived CDR1 and CDR2 are MDHEN and SYDVKM. The CDR3 is made up of 15 amino acids. This CDR3 reads CASSFRGQGDSPLHF. In DNA form, the CDR3 reads TGTGCCAGCAGTTTTAGGGGACAGGGGGACTCACCCCTCCACTTT.

The rearrangement links TRBV7-2 to TRBJ2-3; perhaps TRBD2 as D (6 bases). The V end was cut by 3 bases, the J end by 2 bases, with 9 bases between. There are 14 residues in the CDR3. Germline V gene data show CDR1 as SGHTA and CDR2 as FQGNSA. CDR3 in DNA: TGTGCCAGCAGCTTCCGGGGGACCACAGATACGCAGTATTTT. This sequence encodes CASSFRGTTDTQYF. Based on the CDR3 plus reference TRBV7-2 and TRBJ2-3, the full variable domain is GAGVSQSPSNKVTEKGKDVELRCDPISGHTALYWYRQSLGQGLEFLIYFQGNSAPDKSGLPSDRFSAERTGGSVSTLTIQRTQQEDSAVYLCASSFRGTTDTQYFGPGTRLTVL.

The V call is TRBV6-1, the J call TRBJ1-1; D is uncertain. The CDR3 consists of 17 residues. V was shortened by 1 base and J by 1 base, with 16 bases between the two germline ends. Germline assignment: CDR1 MNHNS and CDR2 SASEGT. CDR3 bases: TGTGCCAGCAGTGAAGGGGCGCTGGCCACAAGGAACACTGAAGCTTTCTTT. Its translation: CASSEGALATRNTEAFF.

The chain joins TRBV6-5 to TRBJ2-5; the D gene is possibly TRBD2 (7 bases). The germline V and J ends were trimmed by 7 bases and 5 bases, with 14 bases remaining between them. The CDR3 consists of 13 residues. Germline V lookup: CDR1 MNHEY, CDR2 SVGAGI. The CDR3 DNA reads TGTGCCAGCAACCGGGGGGCAGGGGAGACCCAGTACTTC. Translation gives CASNRGAGETQYF.

As regards this clone: One end of the junction is discordant with germline, which a read error may explain. The chain employs TRBV28 and TRBJ2-2, with 11 bases identical to TRBD1. Germline CDR1 and CDR2: MDHEN and SYDVKM. CDR3 size: 14 residues. The CDR3 sequence is CASGDRGNAGELFF. DNA of the CDR3: TGTGCCAGCGGGGACAGGGGGAACGCCGGGGAGCTGTTTTTT. The whole variable domain, remainder taken from reference TRBV28 and TRBJ2-2, is DVKVTQSSRYLVKRTGEKVFLECVQDMDHENMFWYRQDPGLGLRLIYFSYDVKMKEKGDIPEGYSVSREKKERFSLILESASTNQTSMYLCASGDRGNAGELFFGEGSRLTVL.

The J gene is TRBJ1-1, the V gene TRBV19, with D perhaps matching TRBD1 (5 bases). Germline V lookup: CDR1 LNHDA, CDR2 SQIVND (reference sequence). Deletions cut 1 base from V and 4 bases from J, with 10 bases between. CDR3 size: 14 residues. The CDR3 spells CASSIVQASTEAFF. CDR3 DNA: TGTGCCAGTAGTATAGTACAGGCCTCCACTGAAGCTTTCTTT.

This clone was counted a few times. This chain connects TRBV9 to TRBJ2-5; D is perhaps TRBD2 (5 bases). The length of the CDR3 is 14 residues. CDR1 is SGDLS, CDR2 YYNGEE, per germline. Trimming removed 5 bases from V and 2 bases from J, with 13 bases in between. CDR3 loop: CASSGGLLQETQYF. CDR3 nucleotide sequence: TGTGCCAGCAGTGGTGGACTTTTACAAGAGACCCAGTACTTC.

This clone has just one count. CDR3 nucleotides: TGTGCCAGCAGTGATTTTGACAGGGATCCACAGACCCAGTACTTC. Translated: CASSDFDRDPQTQYF. This rearrangement joins TRBV25-1 to TRBJ2-5; the match to TRBD1 covers 7 bases. The CDR3 totals 15 residues. Germline values: CDR1 MGHDK, CDR2 SYGVNS. The V segment lost 3 bases and the J segment 6 bases; nucleotides outside the gene matches: 10.

This clone was observed a few times. The chain recombines TRBV15 with TRBJ1-4; D is perhaps TRBD1 (5 bases). The CDR3 loop spans 12 amino acids. V was pared by 5 bases and J by 8 bases, with 9 bases between. The germline V gene encodes CDR1 LNHNV and CDR2 YYDKDF (reference sequence). In DNA, the CDR3 is TGTGCCACCAGCGGCAGGGAAGAAAAACTGTTTTTT. This gives the protein CATSGREEKLFF.

V is TRBV30 and J is TRBJ2-7; 7 bases are a match to TRBD1. In germline, CDR1 is GTSNPN, CDR2 SVGIG (reference sequence). The V gene end was trimmed by 3 bases and the J gene end by 6 bases; junction bases not matched to a gene: 2. The CDR3 covers 11 residues. The CDR3 DNA follows: TGTGCCTGGAGACAGGGGTTCGAGCAGTACTTC. It encodes CAWRQGFEQYF.

The V gene is TRBV30, the J gene TRBJ1-4; D is unresolved. V was shortened by 2 bases and J by 10 bases, with 11 bases between the two germline ends. Germline values: CDR1 GTSNPN, CDR2 SVGIG (reference sequence). The CDR3 is made up of 12 amino acids. The CDR3 DNA reads as TGTGCCTGGAGTCGAGAAAGTGGAAAACTGTTTTTT. Amino acid sequence: CAWSRESGKLFF.

The genes are TRBV19 and TRBJ2-7; possibly TRBD2 for D (6 bases). This CDR3 has 14 residues. Germline V gives CDR1 LNHDA, CDR2 SQIVND (reference sequence). The ends were cut back, 7 bases at V and 3 bases at J, with 16 bases in the middle. CDR3 in DNA: TGTGCCAGTACCCCGCGGGGAGGAAACTACGAGCAGTACTTC. This codes for CASTPRGGNYEQYF.

The chain uses TRBV5-1 and TRBJ2-3, with 12 bases matching TRBD2. From germline, CDR1 is SGHRS and CDR2 YFSETQ. The CDR3 is 16 amino acids. V was clipped by 3 bases and J by 7 bases; unmatched bases: 9. The chain's CDR3 is CASSSSGRGGWYTQYF. Here the CDR3 DNA reads TGCGCCAGCAGCTCTAGCGGGAGGGGAGGTTGGTATACGCAGTATTTT.

As regards this clone: Compared with germline, one end of the junction differs, possibly owing to a read error. The chain uses TRBV7-6 and TRBJ2-5; TRBD1 matches at 10 bases. The CDR3 totals 16 residues. Germline CDR1 reads SGHVS; CDR2 reads FNYEAQ. CDR3 loop: CASSVAGTGEDETQYF. In nucleotides, the CDR3 is TGTGCCAGCAGCGTAGCCGGGACAGGGGAGGATGAGACCCAGTACTTC.

The J gene is TRBJ1-1, the V gene TRBV7-9, with a tentative D call TRBD1 (5 bases). Germline assignment: CDR1 SEHNR and CDR2 FQNEAQ (reference sequence). V lost 5 bases to trimming and J lost 2 bases, with 12 bases between them. This CDR3 comprises 14 residues. The CDR3 sequence is CASSGAPANTEAFF. As DNA, the CDR3 is TGTGCCAGCAGCGGGGCCCCAGCTAACACTGAAGCTTTCTTT.

The rearrangement links TRBV28 to TRBJ2-7; 11 bases agree with TRBD2. CDR3 length equals 15 residues. CDR1 and CDR2 (germline): MDHEN, SYDVKM. The trim removed 6 bases at V and 4 bases at J, leaving 8 bases unmatched. The CDR3 region is CASRNRLAGIYEQYF. In nucleotides, the CDR3 is TGTGCCAGCAGGAATAGACTAGCGGGGATATACGAGCAGTACTTC.

The rearrangement uses TRBV13 and TRBJ2-1; TRBD2 matches 7 bases. The CDR3 length is 15 residues. Trimming took 1 base from V and 3 from J; bases not matched to a gene: 3. Looked up from germline, CDR1 is PRHDT and CDR2 is FYEKMQ (reference sequence). The CDR3 DNA reads as TGTGCCAGCAGCTTAGACCGGGACTACTACAATGAGCAGTTCTTC. Amino acids: CASSLDRDYYNEQFF. Together with reference TRBV13 and TRBJ2-1, the CDR3 gives the full variable domain: AAGVIQSPRHLIKEKRETATLKCYPIPRHDTVYWYQQGPGQDPQFLISFYEKMQSDKGSIPDRFSAQQFSDYHSELNMSSLELGDSALYFCASSLDRDYYNEQFFGPGTRLTVL.

The chain has TRBV18 and TRBJ1-2, with TRBD1 matching 10 bases. The CDR3 contains 16 residues. Germline CDR1 reads KGHSH; CDR2 reads LQKENI. The trim removed 3 bases at V and 4 bases at J, leaving 8 bases unmatched. The CDR3 loop reads CASSPWTGGSVYGYTF. CDR3 in DNA: TGTGCCAGCTCACCCTGGACAGGGGGGTCGGTCTATGGCTACACCTTC.

This chain links TRBV7-2 with TRBJ2-3, with a weak D call TRBD2 (5 bases). The CDR3 consists of 16 residues. The V and J ends lost 1 base and 1 base respectively, with 12 bases between them. Germline CDR1 is SGHTA and CDR2 is FQGNSA. The CDR3 DNA is TGTGCCAGCAGCTTAGGTAGAGGGTTGGGCACAGATACGCAGTATTTT. Encoded protein: CASSLGRGLGTDTQYF.

This chain links TRBV4-1 with TRBJ2-1, with D perhaps TRBD2 (7 bases). Trimming removed 1 base from V and 7 bases from J, with 17 bases in between. Germline CDR1 and CDR2: MGHRA and YSYEKL. The CDR3 spans 16 residues. The CDR3 loop reads CASSQVLGGPWNEQFF. Here the CDR3 DNA reads TGCGCCAGCAGCCAAGTTCTGGGGGGGCCCTGGAATGAGCAGTTCTTC.

CDR3 nucleotides: TGTGCCAGCAGCTTATGGCCTAGCGGGGGGCGGACAGATACGCAGTATTTT. This encodes CASSLWPSGGRTDTQYF. The chain employs TRBV7-2 and TRBJ2-3; TRBD2 aligns across 11 bases. Looked up from germline, CDR1 is SGHTA and CDR2 is FQGNSA. V was clipped by 2 bases and J by 3 bases; unmatched bases: 7. CDR3 length equals 17 residues.

The genes are TRBV7-8 and TRBJ2-1, with D tentatively TRBD2 (6 bases). The germline V gene has CDR1 SGHVS and CDR2 FQNEAQ. V was cut by 5 bases and J by 7 bases, with 15 bases left in between. The CDR3 has 14 amino acids. The CDR3 spells CASSPRTSLNEQFF. In DNA form, the CDR3 reads TGTGCCAGCAGCCCGCGCACTAGCTTAAATGAGCAGTTCTTC. Full variable domain (missing parts from reference TRBV7-8 and TRBJ2-1): GAGVSQSPRYKVAKRGQDVALRCDPISGHVSLFWYQQALGQGPEFLTYFQNEAQLDKSGLPSDRFFAERPEGSVSTLKIQRTQQEDSAVYLCASSPRTSLNEQFFGPGTRLTVL.

The gene calls are TRBV6-1 and TRBJ2-5, with 10 bases lining up with TRBD2. V gave up 4 bases and J gave up 7 bases; unmatched junction bases: 9. Germline CDR1 and CDR2: MNHNS and SASEGT. The CDR3 length is 15 residues. The CDR3 bases are TGTGCCAGCAGTGGGACTAGCGGCGCCCTCGGGACCCAGTACTTC. It is translated as CASSGTSGALGTQYF.

This chain joins TRBV4-1 and TRBJ2-7; D might be TRBD2 (6 bases). Trimming took 1 base from V and 1 from J, leaving 11 bases between them. Germline CDR1 is MGHRA and CDR2 is YSYEKL. This CDR3 has 15 residues. CDR3 nucleotides: TGCGCCAGCAGCCAAGTCGGGGGTCCGTCCTACGAGCAGTACTTC. This sequence encodes CASSQVGGPSYEQYF.

V and J are TRBV19 and TRBJ1-5; D is undetermined. The length of the CDR3 is 20 residues. The germline V and J ends were trimmed by 5 bases and 0 bases, with 26 bases remaining between them. From germline, CDR1 is LNHDA and CDR2 SQIVND (reference sequence). The CDR3 region has the DNA TGTGCCAGTAGTGCTGGACGGCCGAGTGCGGGTTTTTATAGCAATCAGCCCCAGCATTTT. Amino acid sequence: CASSAGRPSAGFYSNQPQHF.

This chain uses TRBV10-3 with TRBJ2-5, with TRBD2 identical over 11 bases. This CDR3 contains 16 residues. The J segment lost 5 bases and the V segment lost 3 bases, leaving 8 bases of the junction unmatched. Germline V gene lookup returns CDR1 ENHRY and CDR2 SYGVKD. The CDR3 DNA sequence: TGTGCCATCAGTGACGGGACTAGCGGAGTTCGGGAGACCCAGTACTTC. It encodes CAISDGTSGVRETQYF.

This clone was detected a few times. V usage is TRBV6-1 and J usage is TRBJ2-5, with a tentative D call TRBD1 (6 bases). The germline V gene has CDR1 MNHNS and CDR2 SASEGT. The V end lost 8 bases, the J end lost 2 bases, and 9 bases lay between the germline ends. This CDR3 is 12 amino acids long. The CDR3 reads CASGQTQETQYF. CDR3 DNA sequence: TGTGCCAGCGGACAGACACAAGAGACCCAGTACTTC.